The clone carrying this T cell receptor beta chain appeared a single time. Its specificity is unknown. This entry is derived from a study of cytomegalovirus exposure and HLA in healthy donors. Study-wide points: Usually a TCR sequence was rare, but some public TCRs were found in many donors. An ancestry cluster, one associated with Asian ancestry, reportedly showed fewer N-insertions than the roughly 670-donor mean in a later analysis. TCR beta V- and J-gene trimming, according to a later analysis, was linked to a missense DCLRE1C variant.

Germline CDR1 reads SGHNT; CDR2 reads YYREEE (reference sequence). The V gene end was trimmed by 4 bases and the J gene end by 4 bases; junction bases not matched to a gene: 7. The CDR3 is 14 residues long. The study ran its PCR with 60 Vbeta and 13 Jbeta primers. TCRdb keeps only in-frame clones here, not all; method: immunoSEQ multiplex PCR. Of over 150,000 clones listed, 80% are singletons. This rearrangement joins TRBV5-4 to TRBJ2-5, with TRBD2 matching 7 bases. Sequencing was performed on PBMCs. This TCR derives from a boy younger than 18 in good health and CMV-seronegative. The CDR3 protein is CASSQDRGRETQYF. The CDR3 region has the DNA TGTGCCAGCAGCCAAGATCGCGGGAGAGAGACCCAGTACTTC.